Shown below are 13 T cell receptor beta chains from a single sample sequenced in a study of T cell repertoires in cytomegalovirus infection. No antigens are known for them. One entry per CDR3 protein results from TCRdb running MiXCR on the reads. The profile covers approximately 770,000 distinct CDR3 sequences, with 25% to 35% appearing a single time and around 12% taken by the ten largest. The input for sequencing was cultured CD8+ T cells from PBMCs, taken from culture after CMV antigen stimulation. The receptors stem from a human donor in good health (CMV status not recorded). Some clones in this sample may be carry-over from other donors' samples.

The chain has TRBV6-5 and TRBJ2-1; TRBD1 might be the D (6 bases). CDR1 and CDR2 from the germline V gene are MNHEY and SVGAGI. V lost 5 bases, J lost 9 bases, and 20 bases lay in between. The CDR3 length is 15 residues. CDR3 nucleotides: TGTGCCAGCAGTATACAGGGATCGGTGATTATTGAGCAGTTCTTC. It yields the protein CASSIQGSVIIEQFF.

This clonotype was seen at least ten times. The chain uses TRBV7-6 and TRBJ1-1; D is unclear. Trimming left V 2 bases short and J 0 bases short, with 28 bases between. The CDR3 consists of 21 residues. CDR1 is SGHVS, CDR2 FNYEAQ, per germline. CDR3 amino acids: CASSLKVGNSAKAPMNTEAFF. The DNA of the CDR3 is TGTGCCAGCAGCTTAAAAGTGGGGAACAGTGCTAAGGCACCCATGAACACTGAAGCTTTCTTT.

This chain links TRBV6-5 with TRBJ2-7; the match to TRBD1 covers 7 bases. V gave up 5 bases and J gave up 2 bases; unmatched junction bases: 9. CDR3 length equals 15 residues. The V gene's germline CDR1 is MNHEY and CDR2 SVGAGI. CDR3 DNA: TGTGCCAGCAGTCATTCCGGGACAGAGACCTACGAGCAGTACTTC. Protein: CASSHSGTETYEQYF.

This clonotype was found a few times. This chain connects TRBV12-3 or TRBV12-4 to TRBJ2-4; D gene uncertain. This CDR3 is 14 amino acids long. Trimming stripped 3 bases from V and 6 bases from J, with 12 bases between. The CDR3 DNA follows: TGTGCCAGCAGTTTTGCAGCCTCGGGAAACATTCAGTACTTC. Amino acids: CASSFAASGNIQYF.

V is TRBV5-6 and J is TRBJ1-2; no firm D call. This CDR3 region has 13 residues. Germline loops: CDR1 SGHDT, CDR2 YYEEEE. V was shortened by 4 bases and J by 1 base, with 8 bases between the two germline ends. The CDR3 loop is CASSVDNNYGYTF. CDR3 sequence (DNA): TGTGCCAGCAGCGTTGACAATAACTATGGCTACACCTTC. Combining the CDR3 with reference TRBV5-6 and TRBJ1-2 gives the whole variable domain DAGVTQSPTHLIKTRGQQVTLRCSPKSGHDTVSWYQQALGQGPQFIFQYYEEEERQRGNFPDRFSGHQFPNYSSELNVNALLLGDSALYLCASSVDNNYGYTFGSGTRLTVV.

This clonotype was recorded at least ten times. V is TRBV4-1 and J is TRBJ1-3; 12 bases are shared with TRBD1. Germline CDR1 is MGHRA and CDR2 is YSYEKL. V shed 4 bases, J shed 6 bases, and the junction held 7 bases outside the gene matches. The CDR3 has 16 residues. Here the CDR3 reads CASSPRDRGRENTIYF. Written as DNA, the CDR3 is TGCGCCAGCAGCCCCCGGGACAGGGGGCGTGAAAACACCATATATTTT.

The chain is built from TRBV27 and TRBJ2-3; TRBD1 agrees at 7 bases. This CDR3 region has 14 residues. Germline CDR1 MNHEY, CDR2 SMNVEV (reference sequence). The trim removed 6 bases at V and 4 bases at J, leaving 7 bases unmatched. CDR3 residues: CASSAQGVADTQYF. In DNA, the CDR3 is TGTGCCAGCAGCGCCCAGGGGGTCGCAGATACGCAGTATTTT.

This clonotype was seen a few times. This chain connects TRBV27 to TRBJ2-7; 9 nucleotides match TRBD1. CDR1 and CDR2 (germline): MNHEY, SMNVEV (reference sequence). The CDR3 covers 16 residues. Trimming removed 5 bases from V and 4 bases from J; junction bases left unmatched: 12. CDR3 loop: CASSKRRDRALYEQYF. CDR3 DNA sequence: TGTGCCAGCAGTAAACGGAGGGACAGGGCATTATACGAGCAGTACTTC.

V gene TRBV19 combines with J gene TRBJ1-5; weak D call: TRBD1 (5 bases). The CDR3 spans 14 residues. Germline V lookup: CDR1 LNHDA, CDR2 SQIVND (reference sequence). The CDR3 reads CASNSGAVEQPQHF. The CDR3 DNA is TGTGCTTCCAATTCCGGGGCGGTAGAGCAGCCCCAGCATTTT.

This clonotype was counted at least ten times. The chain employs TRBV4-1 and TRBJ2-7; no clear D gene. V was clipped by 0 bases and J by 3 bases, with 12 bases between them. Looked up from germline, CDR1 is MGHRA and CDR2 is YSYEKL. The CDR3 totals 15 residues. CDR3 in amino acids: CASSQDTALHYEQYF. The CDR3 DNA reads TGCGCCAGCAGCCAAGATACGGCACTCCACTACGAGCAGTACTTC.

In this sample, this clonotype turned up a few times. The chain uses TRBV2 and TRBJ1-2, with a tentative D call TRBD1 (5 bases). The CDR3 totals 15 residues. Germline CDR1 SNHLY, CDR2 FYNNEI. Trimming stripped 2 bases from V and 8 bases from J, with 18 bases between. The CDR3 DNA reads as TGTGCCAGCAGTGAAAATTCGGACACTGCGGGGGGCTACACCTTC. It codes for CASSENSDTAGGYTF.

This clonotype was counted ten times or more. V gene TRBV7-2 combines with J gene TRBJ1-5, with TRBD1 identical over 8 bases. The CDR3 loop spans 16 amino acids. Germline V lookup: CDR1 SGHTA, CDR2 FQGNSA. The ends lost 1 base at V and 3 bases at J; junction bases unmatched: 5. CDR3 sequence: CASSLGTGQYNQPQHF. CDR3 sequence (DNA): TGTGCCAGCAGCTTAGGGACAGGGCAATACAATCAGCCCCAGCATTTT.

This clonotype has just a few counts. The genes are TRBV7-6 and TRBJ1-2; 10 nucleotides line up with TRBD1. The junction had 2 bases not matched to a gene; V was cut back by 4 bases and J by 6 bases. Germline V lookup: CDR1 SGHVS, CDR2 FNYEAQ. The CDR3 is 13 amino acids. The CDR3 bases are TGTGCCAGCAGCTGGGGACAGGGGCATGGCTACACCTTC. Its protein product is CASSWGQGHGYTF. Drawing the rest from reference TRBV7-6 and TRBJ1-2, the complete variable domain is GAGVSQSPRYKVTKRGQDVALRCDPISGHVSLYWYRQALGQGPEFLTYFNYEAQQDKSGLPNDRFSAERPEGSISTLTIQRTEQRDSAMYRCASSWGQGHGYTFGSGTRLTVV.